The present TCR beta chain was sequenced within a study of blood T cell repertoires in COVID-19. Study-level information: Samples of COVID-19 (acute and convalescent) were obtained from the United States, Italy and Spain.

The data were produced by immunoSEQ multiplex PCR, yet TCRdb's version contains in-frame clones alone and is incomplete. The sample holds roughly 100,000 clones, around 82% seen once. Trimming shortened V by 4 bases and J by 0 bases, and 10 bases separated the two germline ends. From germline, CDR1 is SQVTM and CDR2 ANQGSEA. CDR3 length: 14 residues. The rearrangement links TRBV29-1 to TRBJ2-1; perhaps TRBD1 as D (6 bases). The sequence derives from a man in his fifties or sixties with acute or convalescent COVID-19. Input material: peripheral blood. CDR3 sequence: CSVVTGFSYNEQFF. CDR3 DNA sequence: TGCAGCGTTGTAACAGGGTTCTCCTACAATGAGCAGTTCTTC.